Ten or more counts support the clone carrying this T cell receptor beta chain. TCRdb fed the RT-PCR reads into MiXCR, producing one record per CDR3 protein. The sample has around 600,000 distinct CDR3 sequences, around 11% seen once. The CDR3 spans 13 residues. Trimming shortened V by 0 bases and J by 7 bases, and 11 bases separated the two germline ends. Looked up from germline, CDR1 is SGHNT and CDR2 is YYREEE (reference sequence). This record comes from a study of response to subunit inactivated influenza vaccine. The same specimen was also included in a second study, on T cells expressing NK-cell markers. That source adds: Beta-chain TCR cDNA was generated via 5'RACE template switching with UMIs. The authors derived TCR beta repertoires from sorted CD3+CD56+NKG2C+, CD3+CD56+NKG2C- and CD3+CD56-NKG2C+ T cells.

The clonotype comes from a man between 50 and 59 years old who received an inactivated influenza vaccine. The sample in question was PBMCs from blood, obtained on the day of vaccination. The V call is TRBV5-4, the J call TRBJ2-7; D may match TRBD1 or TRBD2 (6 bases each). The CDR3 sequence: CASSLVGGLEQYF. CDR3 DNA: TGTGCCAGCAGCTTGGTAGGGGGGCTTGAGCAGTACTTC.